The sequence of this T cell receptor (beta chain) was determined in a study of shared clonotypes between healthy human individuals. Broader study findings: The naive CD4 repertoires of several donors were compared, and around 4.9% of clonotypes were shared. Sorted-subset samples were not fully sequenced, rarefaction indicated.

Sequenced by immunoSEQ multiplex PCR; TCRdb stores in-frame clones only, minus some. The sample lists around 1 million clones, around three quarters seen once, with roughly 1.5% in the top ten. In the case of this clone: The target antigen is unknown.

The sequence derives from a man in his late teens or twenties in good health. The sequenced sample consisted of memory CD4+ T cells sorted from blood. As to subset: CD45RA-negative fraction.

The CDR3 DNA reads TGTGCCAGCAGCGGACAGGGAGGGAACACTGAAGCTTTCTTT. Amino acids: CASSGQGGNTEAFF. The chain recombines TRBV6-5 with TRBJ1-1; 8 nucleotides agree with TRBD1. With 6 bases clipped from V and 1 base from J, the junction kept 4 bases outside the gene matches. Germline V lookup: CDR1 MNHEY, CDR2 SVGAGI. This CDR3 is 14 amino acids long.